Below are 27 T cell receptor beta chains sequenced from a single sample in a study of CD8 T cells in Susac syndrome. Random hexamers served to reverse transcribe about 0.5 to 1 ug RNA. A single record per CDR3 protein comes from TCRdb applying MiXCR to the immunoSEQ multiplex PCR reads. Of tens of thousands of distinct CDR3 sequences listed, 93% are singletons. Specimen: CD4+ T cells from PBMCs. The receptors shown here come from a human donor with Susac syndrome.

This chain joins TRBV30 and TRBJ2-7; D call uncertain. The CDR3 has 16 residues. The germline V gene has CDR1 GTSNPN and CDR2 SVGIG (reference sequence). V shed 1 base and J shed 0 bases, with 16 bases lying between them. In nucleotides, the CDR3 is TGTGCCTGGAGTGCCGTGGGCTGGGCCCCCTCCTACGAGCAGTACTTC. Translating gives CAWSAVGWAPSYEQYF.

The chain recombines TRBV7-6 with TRBJ2-5, with TRBD1 as a possible D gene (5 bases). V was clipped by 4 bases and J by 3 bases, with 9 bases between them. The CDR3 extends over 13 amino acids. In germline, CDR1 is SGHVS, CDR2 FNYEAQ. CDR3 nucleotide sequence: TGTGCCAGCAGCTCAGACAGTAAAGAGACCCAGTACTTC. Its protein is CASSSDSKETQYF.

V and J are TRBV5-1 and TRBJ1-5; 7 nucleotides match TRBD1. CDR1 and CDR2 from the germline V gene are SGHRS and YFSETQ. The CDR3 loop spans 15 amino acids. The junction had 3 bases not matched to a gene; V was cut back by 0 bases and J by 3 bases. In DNA, the CDR3 is TGCGCCAGCAGCTTGGGGGACAGCGTCAATCAGCCCCAGCATTTT. Its translation: CASSLGDSVNQPQHF.

The V gene is TRBV5-6, the J gene TRBJ1-2; the match to TRBD1 covers 9 bases. The CDR3 extends over 15 amino acids. CDR1 SGHDT and CDR2 YYEEEE come from the germline V gene. V lost 0 bases, J lost 1 base, and 1 base stayed unmatched. The CDR3 nucleotides are TGTGCCAGCAGCTTGGGGACAGGGGATAACTATGGCTACACCTTC. Encoded protein: CASSLGTGDNYGYTF.

V and J are TRBV20-1 and TRBJ2-7; D is unclear. Trimming took 6 bases from V and 7 from J, leaving 10 bases between them. Germline-derived CDR1 and CDR2 are DFQATT and SNEGSKA (reference sequence). The CDR3 loop spans 10 amino acids. The CDR3 spells CSARGREQYF. The CDR3 DNA reads as TGCAGTGCCCGAGGTAGGGAGCAGTACTTC.

The chain uses TRBV6-1 and TRBJ2-7, with TRBD1 as a possible D gene (6 bases). The ends were cut back, 7 bases at V and 3 bases at J, with 16 bases in the middle. The CDR3 length is 14 residues. Germline V gene lookup returns CDR1 MNHNS and CDR2 SASEGT. CDR3 coding DNA: TGTGCCAGCAATCTTCCACAGGGTTTCTACGAGCAGTACTTC. Translation: CASNLPQGFYEQYF.

The chain links TRBV29-1 to TRBJ1-2, with no clear D. Germline V gives CDR1 SQVTM, CDR2 ANQGSEA. The CDR3 runs to 14 residues. Trimming took 5 bases from V and 2 from J, leaving 15 bases between them. The CDR3 protein is CSVSNPTRNYGYTF. The CDR3 DNA reads TGCAGCGTTTCGAACCCGACAAGGAACTATGGCTACACCTTC. Full variable domain (remainder filled in from reference TRBV29-1 and TRBJ1-2): SAVISQKPSRDICQRGTSLTIQCQVDSQVTMMFWYRQQPGQSLTLIATANQGSEATYESGFVIDKFPISRPNLTFSTLTVSNMSPEDSSIYLCSVSNPTRNYGYTFGSGTRLTVV.

The CDR3 DNA reads as TGTGCCAGCAGGGGACCCGGGACTAGCTCTAATGAGCAGTTCTTC. As protein: CASRGPGTSSNEQFF. The chain links TRBV28 to TRBJ2-1; 9 bases line up with TRBD2. Germline V lookup: CDR1 MDHEN, CDR2 SYDVKM. The CDR3 is made up of 15 amino acids. Trimming removed 6 bases from V and 7 bases from J; junction bases left unmatched: 10.

This clonotype was recorded once. This chain links TRBV7-3 with TRBJ2-3; D not resolved. The CDR3 has 16 amino acids. V shed 5 bases and J shed 1 base, with 16 bases lying between them. The germline gives CDR1 SGHTA, CDR2 FQGTGA. CDR3 sequence reads: CASSRDGHTGTDTQYF. In DNA form, the CDR3 reads TGTGCCAGCAGCCGCGATGGCCATACTGGCACAGATACGCAGTATTTT.

The V call is TRBV30, the J call TRBJ2-1; 8 bases are shared with TRBD1. There are 13 residues in the CDR3. V gave up 3 bases and J gave up 8 bases; unmatched junction bases: 6. Germline V gene data show CDR1 as GTSNPN and CDR2 as SVGIG (reference sequence). The CDR3 is CAWSPDREDEQFF. In DNA, the CDR3 is TGTGCCTGGAGCCCGGACAGGGAGGATGAGCAGTTCTTC.

The chain has TRBV7-9 and TRBJ2-5; perhaps TRBD1 as D (6 bases). The CDR3 is 14 amino acids. V lost 4 bases and J lost 2, with 11 bases in between. Germline V gene data show CDR1 as SEHNR and CDR2 as FQNEAQ (reference sequence). The CDR3 DNA follows: TGTGCCAGCAGCTCACAGGGTCTGCAAGAGACCCAGTACTTC. Translating it yields CASSSQGLQETQYF.

The chain recombines TRBV12-3 or TRBV12-4 with TRBJ2-1; 9 bases map to TRBD1. The CDR3 is made up of 16 amino acids. The V and J ends lost 5 bases and 5 bases, in that order; junction bases with no gene match: 10. The CDR3 protein is CASSIRDRVFDNEQFF. The CDR3 DNA reads TGTGCCAGCAGTATACGGGACAGGGTATTCGACAATGAGCAGTTCTTC.

V gene TRBV20-1 combines with J gene TRBJ1-5; weak D call: TRBD1 (5 bases). There are 19 residues in the CDR3. Trimming took off 0 bases at V and 1 base at J, with 22 bases between the two ends. Germline CDR1 reads DFQATT; CDR2 reads SNEGSKA (reference sequence). For the CDR3, the DNA is TGCAGTGCTAGAGAATTCCCCCCCAGGGTGAGTCTCAGCAATCAGCCCCAGCATTTT. Its protein product is CSAREFPPRVSLSNQPQHF.

The chain carries TRBV19 and TRBJ1-4; D is uncertain. CDR3 size: 16 residues. Per germline, CDR1 LNHDA and CDR2 SQIVND (reference sequence). V gave up 3 bases and J gave up 8 bases, with 19 bases separating them. CDR3 amino acids: CASSMYLAARGEKLFF. In DNA form, the CDR3 reads TGTGCCAGTAGTATGTATTTGGCCGCTCGGGGAGAAAAACTGTTTTTT. Combining the CDR3 with reference TRBV19 and TRBJ1-4 gives the whole variable domain DGGITQSPKYLFRKEGQNVTLSCEQNLNHDAMYWYRQDPGQGLRLIYYSQIVNDFQKGDIAEGYSVSREKKESFPLTVTSAQKNPTAFYLCASSMYLAARGEKLFFGSGTQLSVL.

The chain employs TRBV5-1 and TRBJ2-1; D remains unclear. CDR1 SGHRS and CDR2 YFSETQ come from the germline V gene. The CDR3 is 14 residues long. Trimming left V 0 bases short and J 6 bases short, with 10 bases between. CDR3 residues: CASSLEAISNEQFF. In DNA form, the CDR3 reads TGCGCCAGCAGCTTGGAGGCTATAAGCAATGAGCAGTTCTTC.

This clonotype came up once. The rearrangement links TRBV23-1 to TRBJ2-7; D perhaps matches TRBD2 (6 bases). Being an ORF, TRBV23-1 has a function that is uncertain. There are 17 residues in the CDR3. Trimming pared 2 bases from V and 0 bases from J, leaving 17 bases between. The CDR3 DNA sequence: TGCGCCAGCAGTCAACAGGACGGAGGGACGAGCTCCTACGAGCAGTACTTC. Protein: CASSQQDGGTSSYEQYF.

The chain couples TRBV14 to TRBJ1-2, with D unclear. The V gene's germline CDR1 is SGHDN and CDR2 FVKESK. Trimming pared 5 bases from V and 8 bases from J, leaving 18 bases between. This CDR3 has 14 residues. The CDR3 nucleotides are TGTGCCAGCAGCGTCAGTTCTCTCGGCGGGGGCTACACCTTC. Amino acids: CASSVSSLGGGYTF.

This clonotype has just a few counts. CDR3 protein: CASSFSGASLEKLFF. CDR3 bases: TGTGCCAGCAGCTTTTCCGGGGCCTCCTTGGAAAAACTGTTTTTT. The chain employs TRBV11-3 and TRBJ1-4; D might be TRBD1 (5 bases). V was trimmed by 3 bases and J by 8 bases, leaving 16 bases between them. The CDR3 extends over 15 amino acids. In germline, CDR1 is SGHNT, CDR2 YENEEA.

In its sample, this clonotype was seen a few times. The chain carries TRBV18 and TRBJ2-7; D might be TRBD1 (6 bases). V was pared by 3 bases and J by 9 bases, with 12 bases between. Germline CDR1 is KGHSH and CDR2 is LQKENI. The CDR3 has 12 residues. In DNA, the CDR3 is TGTGCCAGCTCACCGGATACAGGGATGCAGTACTTC. It is translated as CASSPDTGMQYF.

The rearrangement joins TRBV12-3 or TRBV12-4 to TRBJ2-3, with D maybe TRBD2 (6 bases). The length of the CDR3 is 14 residues. V lost 6 bases to trimming and J lost 1 base, with 11 bases between them. The CDR3 sequence is CASRWRGGTDTQYF. CDR3 nucleotides: TGTGCCAGCAGATGGAGGGGTGGCACAGATACGCAGTATTTT.

The rearrangement links TRBV5-1 to TRBJ2-3; the match to TRBD1 covers 8 bases. Germline CDR1 SGHRS, CDR2 YFSETQ. CDR3 length equals 15 residues. J was trimmed by 6 bases and V by 3 bases; bases with no gene match: 9. CDR3 sequence (DNA): TGCGCCAGCAGCTCTCAGGGGGCGAGGTGGGATACGCAGTATTTT. This encodes CASSSQGARWDTQYF.

CDR3 coding DNA: TGTGCCACCTCTGACTTGTTTGGCCGTCCTCAGTACTTC. This translates into CATSDLFGRPQYF. The V gene is TRBV28, the J gene TRBJ2-4; D remains ambiguous. CDR1 is MDHEN, CDR2 SYDVKM, per germline. Trimming stripped 10 bases from V and 12 bases from J, with 22 bases between. The CDR3 spans 13 residues.

V is TRBV11-2 and J is TRBJ2-3, with D perhaps matching TRBD2 (6 bases). V was clipped by 1 base and J by 1 base, with 12 bases between them. The length of the CDR3 is 16 residues. The germline CDR1 and CDR2 sequences are SGHAT and FQNNGV. The CDR3 region has the DNA TGTGCCAGCAGCTTAGTTCGGGGAGGCGGCACAGATACGCAGTATTTT. Amino acid sequence: CASSLVRGGGTDTQYF.

The V and J genes are TRBV6-5 and TRBJ1-4, with D unclear. CDR3 size: 16 residues. Trimming took 5 bases from V and 1 from J, leaving 14 bases between them. Germline V gene data show CDR1 as MNHEY and CDR2 as SVGAGI. This CDR3 is CASSPSMARTNEKLFF. The CDR3, as DNA: TGTGCCAGCAGTCCCTCGATGGCACGAACTAATGAAAAACTGTTTTTT.

CDR3 DNA: TGTGCCAGCACCTACCAGGACAGACCCAATGAAAAACTGTTTTTT. Translated, it gives CASTYQDRPNEKLFF. V and J are TRBV6-2 or TRBV6-3 and TRBJ1-4, with D possibly matching TRBD1 (6 bases). Trimming took 7 bases from V and 5 from J, leaving 17 bases between them. The CDR3 covers 15 residues. Germline CDR1 reads MNHEY; CDR2 reads SVGEGT.

The rearrangement uses TRBV7-2 and TRBJ1-1, with 9 bases lining up with TRBD1. The CDR3 is made up of 15 amino acids. V shed 5 bases and J 1 base; nucleotides not matched to a gene: 5. Germline CDR1 is SGHTA and CDR2 is FQGNSA. Written as DNA, the CDR3 is TGTGCCAGCAGCCTACAGGGGGCCGGGAACACTGAAGCTTTCTTT. Translation: CASSLQGAGNTEAFF.

Concerning this clonotype: The CDR3 does not close with the conserved phenylalanine or tryptophan, likely indicating a read error. The V gene is TRBV12-3 or TRBV12-4, the J gene TRBJ2-1, with D unclear. The CDR3 has 16 residues. The V gene lost 3 bases and the J gene lost 1 base, with 13 bases spanning the gap. CDR3 coding DNA: TGTGCCAGCAGTTTGGGAAAGGGATGGTCCTACAATGAGCAGTTCTCC. It translates to CASSLGKGWSYNEQFS.